The 4 T cell receptor beta chains listed next were all sequenced from one sample in a study of response to subunit inactivated influenza vaccine. Via MiXCR, TCRdb re-called the RT-PCR reads, giving one row per CDR3 protein. This sample carries about 650,000 distinct CDR3 sequences, 11% to 15% of them seen once, and the ten largest clones take 7.5% to 9%. The sample consisted of PBMCs from blood, taken roughly 15 days before vaccination. These receptors all come from a man aged 50-60 years who received an inactivated influenza vaccine.

The chain links TRBV20-1 to TRBJ2-3, with TRBD2 matching 7 bases. The V and J ends lost 2 bases and 4 bases, in that order; junction bases with no gene match: 6. Germline V lookup: CDR1 DFQATT, CDR2 SNEGSKA (reference sequence). This CDR3 has 14 residues. The CDR3 DNA follows: TGCAGTGCTAGACCGGGACTAACATCAGATACGCAGTATTTT. Encoded protein: CSARPGLTSDTQYF.

The chain carries TRBV19 and TRBJ2-1, with D possibly being TRBD1 (5 bases). Trimming took 1 base from V and 7 from J, leaving 14 bases between them. Germline V gene sequence: CDR1 LNHDA, CDR2 SQIVND (reference sequence). The CDR3 is 15 residues long. CDR3 protein: CASSIGAGQGNEQFF. In DNA, the CDR3 is TGTGCCAGTAGTATAGGGGCAGGGCAAGGGAATGAGCAGTTCTTC.

This chain links TRBV5-6 with TRBJ1-2, with a tentative D call TRBD1 (5 bases). There are 13 residues in the CDR3. Germline assignment: CDR1 SGHDT and CDR2 YYEEEE. V was trimmed by 5 bases and J by 3 bases, leaving 11 bases between them. CDR3 sequence: CASRQGTHYGYTF. The DNA for the CDR3 is TGTGCCAGCAGGCAGGGCACCCACTATGGCTACACCTTC.

This chain connects TRBV11-2 to TRBJ1-4; 7 bases fit TRBD1. Germline CDR1 reads SGHAT; CDR2 reads FQNNGV. V shed 0 bases, J shed 14 bases, and the junction held 12 bases outside the gene matches. The CDR3 runs 15 residues. Written as DNA, the CDR3 is TGTGCCAGCAGCTTAGATCTAGGGGGCAGATCCGGGCTGTTTTTT. Translating gives CASSLDLGGRSGLFF.